This T cell receptor (beta chain) was observed in a study of cytotoxic CD8 clonotypes in ibrutinib-treated CLL. Background on the study: Samples averaged about 260,000 productive templates and approximately 100,000 productive rearrangements.

Study-wide results and caveats: Sustained-remission and progressing patients had different sampling times. Clonality measured at baseline exceeded age-matched healthy donors, tracking circulating CD8+ T-cell counts.

Researchers set a sequencing depth target of 1 in 200,000 to 1 in 1 million T cells. Here immunoSEQ multiplex PCR was the method, and the copy in TCRdb shows in-frame clones only, minus some. The table includes about 40,000 clones, about three quarters detected once. With respect to this clone: Its antigen is undetermined.

Germline CDR1 and CDR2: LNHNV and YYDKDF (reference sequence). Trimming at V came to 5 bases and at J to 5 bases, leaving 20 bases not matched to a gene. The CDR3 length is 19 residues. This receptor was identified in a human donor with chronic lymphocytic leukemia. The gene calls are TRBV15 and TRBJ2-7; 11 bases are shared with TRBD2. The input for sequencing was PBMCs, taken at disease progression, from a patient treated with ibrutinib. Here the CDR3 DNA reads TGTGCCACCAGCGACGGGCCGTGGACTAGCGGGTCCCCATTGAACGAGCAGTACTTC. Translating gives CATSDGPWTSGSPLNEQYF.